This paragraph covers one T cell receptor (beta chain) sequence. This specimen comes from a study of blood T cell repertoires in COVID-19. Study-level information: The United States, Italy and Spain supplied acute and convalescent COVID-19 samples.

In germline, CDR1 is SGHDT, CDR2 YYEEEE. The CDR3 contains 14 residues. Deletions cut 0 bases from V and 13 bases from J, with 14 bases between. The repertoire was sequenced with immunoSEQ multiplex PCR; TCRdb's copy has only in-frame clones and lacks some. This table holds some 290,000 clones, 90% to 95% found once. This receptor was identified in a woman aged 25 to 39 who had been exposed to COVID-19. Material for sequencing was PBMCs or T cells enriched from blood (not recorded which). The chain links TRBV5-6 to TRBJ1-6, with D maybe TRBD1 (5 bases). Here the CDR3 reads CASSLVSGFAPLHF. CDR3 DNA sequence: TGTGCCAGCAGCTTGGTCTCAGGGTTCGCTCCCCTCCACTTT.